This TCR beta chain is drawn from a study of T cell responses to AZD1222 COVID-19 vaccine. V was pared by 2 bases and J by 2 bases, with 7 bases between. Per germline, CDR1 LGHNA and CDR2 YNFKEQ. This CDR3 is built from 14 residues. Generated by immunoSEQ multiplex PCR, the TCRdb table keeps only in-frame clones and is missing some. The sample has 95,000 to 150,000 clones; 65% to 90% are singletons. Specimen: peripheral blood, collected on day 0 of AZD1222 vaccination. V is TRBV4-2 and J is TRBJ1-3; D uncertain. The receptor was isolated from an adult in good health. The CDR3 loop reads CASSQPSAGNTIYF. CDR3 nucleotide sequence: TGTGCCAGCAGCCAACCCTCCGCTGGAAACACCATATATTTT.